Sequencing of this T cell receptor (beta chain) was carried out in a study of CD8 T cells in Susac syndrome. It was healthy donors who served as the controls, matched for age and sex. Negative isolation yielded the CD8+ and CD4+ T cells, while FACS enriched the TEMRA cells. Germline V gene data show CDR1 as LNHDA and CDR2 as SQIVND (reference sequence). CDR3 length: 16 residues. Findings and limits, study-wide: A relatively small number of individuals underwent TCR sequencing and HLA analysis.

To note about this clonotype: Antigen specificity is unknown. A read error may account for a junction end that differs from germline.

The RNA input was about 0.5 to 1 ug, and it was reverse transcribed with random hexamers. The amplification used immunoSEQ multiplex PCR on TCR beta CDR3; it spanned 54 Vbeta and 13 Jbeta. TCRdb fed the immunoSEQ multiplex PCR reads into MiXCR, producing one record per CDR3 protein. Here the sample spans 70,000 or so distinct CDR3 sequences, just under 95% being singletons. The material sequenced was CD8+ T cells from PBMCs. The chain is built from TRBV19 and TRBJ2-1, with TRBD2 matching over 7 bases. The sequence came from a human donor in good health. CDR3 DNA sequence: TGTGCCAGTAGTCCAGTGGCTAGCGGACCCTACGATGAGCAGTTCTTC. It specifies CASSPVASGPYDEQFF.